These 6 T cell receptor beta chains came from one sample sequenced in a study of T-cell reconstitution after alpha-beta-depleted transplantation in children. TCRbeta library construction was performed incorporating unique molecular identifiers. In TCRdb, the PCR reads were re-called with MiXCR into one record per CDR3 protein. The data contain hundreds of thousands of distinct CDR3 sequences, over 10% of them singletons. The sequencing used PBMCs, mostly from graft donor cells, collected 360 days after TCRalphabeta/CD19-depleted stem cell transplant. These receptors all come from a male patient aged 10-17 years who had a stem cell transplant for acute myeloid leukemia, so the T cells may come from the graft donor.

This clonotype occurred a few times. The chain is built from TRBV12-3 or TRBV12-4 and TRBJ1-5, with 12 bases that match TRBD1. V trimming: 6 bases; J trimming: 4 bases; junction bases outside the gene matches: 4. CDR3 size: 15 residues. CDR3 amino acids: CASRGQGAVNQPQHF. CDR3 sequence (DNA): TGTGCCAGCAGGGGACAGGGGGCGGTAAATCAGCCCCAGCATTTT.

This clonotype has only a few counts. This chain uses TRBV15 with TRBJ1-1; 9 nucleotides match TRBD1. Trimming cost V 0 bases and J 1 base; bases outside gene matches: 24. CDR1 is LNHNV, CDR2 YYDKDF, per germline (reference sequence). The CDR3 runs to 23 residues. CDR3 bases: TGTGCCACCAGCAGAGATTCCCCTTTCCCCTCCATTACCGGGACAGGGCAGAACACTGAAGCTTTCTTT. It encodes CATSRDSPFPSITGTGQNTEAFF.

The sample holds a few counts of this clonotype. The chain has TRBV12-3 or TRBV12-4 and TRBJ2-7, with 10 bases lining up with TRBD2. The CDR3 covers 19 residues. Trimming cost V 0 bases and J 2 bases; bases outside gene matches: 13. This chain's CDR3 is CASSLARAGGPSNPYEQYF. Here the CDR3 DNA reads TGTGCCAGCAGTTTAGCGCGAGCGGGAGGGCCGTCGAACCCCTACGAGCAGTACTTC.

This clonotype was seen a few times. The chain has TRBV20-1 and TRBJ2-7; 10 bases are shared with TRBD2. J was trimmed by 2 bases and V by 8 bases; bases with no gene match: 15. The CDR3 is made up of 16 amino acids. Per germline, CDR1 DFQATT and CDR2 SNEGSKA (reference sequence). The CDR3 protein is CSRDSRLAGNTYEQYF. The CDR3 bases are TGCAGTAGAGACAGCCGACTAGCGGGTAATACCTACGAGCAGTACTTC.

This clonotype appeared a few times. The CDR3 DNA reads as TGTGCCATCACCCCACAGAGCTCTGGAAACACCATATATTTT. Amino acid sequence: CAITPQSSGNTIYF. The rearrangement links TRBV10-3 to TRBJ1-3; D is unclear. The CDR3 is 14 amino acids. V lost 7 bases to trimming and J lost 0 bases, with 10 bases between them. Germline lookup yields CDR1 ENHRY and CDR2 SYGVKD.

This clonotype came up many times. This chain uses TRBV2 with TRBJ2-1; D gene ambiguous. Per the germline V gene, CDR1 is SNHLY and CDR2 is FYNNEI. Deletions cut 5 bases from V and 12 bases from J, with 11 bases between. This CDR3 contains 11 residues. CDR3 loop: CASSLLIVQFF. The DNA for the CDR3 is TGTGCCAGCAGTCTACTAATTGTGCAGTTCTTC.